This paragraph reports one TCR beta chain. Its antigen is undetermined. The V end lost 2 bases, the J end lost 0 bases, and 11 bases lay between the germline ends. CDR3 length: 15 residues. Germline CDR1 and CDR2: SGHAT and FQNNGV. Version v3.0 of the immunoSEQ assay was performed at survey level. Measured with immunoSEQ multiplex PCR; TCRdb has only the in-frame clones, and not every one. The sample lists around 20,000 clones, roughly 84% seen once, with 8% to 8.5% in the top ten. This specimen belongs to a study of long-term antiretroviral therapy in people with HIV. Study results and limitations: ART adherence was not documented, and neither viral resistance nor therapy changes had any data. ART preceded a rise in diversity that nonetheless stayed lower than in transplant donor controls. Compared with controls, HIV repertoires showed narrower CDR3 length ranges.

The United States was where all participants with HIV were treated. The rearrangement links TRBV11-2 to TRBJ2-7; TRBD2 is a possible D gene (5 bases). This sequence was found in a man aged 18 to 30 with HIV. The sequenced sample was unsorted PBMCs, obtained 0.2 years before starting antiretroviral therapy. The CDR3 sequence: CASSLFEDFSYEQYF. The CDR3, as DNA: TGTGCCAGCAGCTTATTCGAGGACTTCTCCTACGAGCAGTACTTC.